The 10 T cell receptor beta chains given below trace back to one sample, sequenced in a study of blood T cells in healthy people across ages. Combining a sample-barcoded 5' primer with a J-beta primer mix, a second PCR ran for roughly 7 to 12 cycles. TCRdb re-called the 5' RACE reads through MiXCR, storing one row per CDR3 protein. There are 950,000 to 1,200,000 distinct CDR3 sequences in the sample; around two fifths occur only once, and about 12% lies in the top ten. Sequencing was done on a sample of blood. These receptor sequences come from a young man in good health.

The V and J genes are TRBV6-1 and TRBJ2-5; weak D call: TRBD2 (6 bases). Trimming took 2 bases from V and 1 from J, leaving 8 bases between them. Germline V gene data show CDR1 as MNHNS and CDR2 as SASEGT. The length of the CDR3 is 14 residues. CDR3 region: CASSELGGQETQYF. As DNA, the CDR3 is TGTGCCAGCAGTGAATTGGGGGGCCAAGAGACCCAGTACTTC.

The table lists this clonotype with a count of one. The chain employs TRBV5-1 and TRBJ2-2; 7 positions match TRBD1. CDR3 length: 16 amino acids. J lost 5 bases, V lost 3 bases, and 10 bases had no gene match. Germline V gives CDR1 SGHRS, CDR2 YFSETQ. The CDR3 region is CASSSRGQPGTGELFF. CDR3 sequence (DNA): TGCGCCAGCAGCTCTAGGGGACAGCCGGGGACCGGGGAGCTGTTTTTT.

This chain joins TRBV5-1 and TRBJ1-1, with D unclear. The germline CDR1 and CDR2 sequences are SGHRS and YFSETQ. V lost 4 bases to trimming and J lost 5 bases, with 15 bases between them. The CDR3 loop spans 14 amino acids. CDR3 nucleotides: TGCGCCAGCAGCCCCGAACGAGGGCGGACTGAAGCTTTCTTT. Protein product: CASSPERGRTEAFF.

This clonotype was seen a handful of times. The gene calls are TRBV4-3 and TRBJ2-7; 11 bases agree with TRBD1. The CDR3 loop spans 16 amino acids. Germline V CDR1 and CDR2: LGHNA, YSLEER. V was clipped by 0 bases and J by 4 bases; unmatched bases: 5. DNA for the CDR3: TGCGCCAGCAGCCAAGATCCCGGGACAGGGGGATACGAGCAGTACTTC. This sequence encodes CASSQDPGTGGYEQYF.

V gene TRBV12-3 or TRBV12-4 combines with J gene TRBJ2-7, with 11 positions matching TRBD2. J was trimmed by 2 bases and V by 6 bases; bases with no gene match: 3. The CDR3 is 14 amino acids. The CDR3 DNA reads TGTGCCAGCAGCTTTAGCGGGGGGGCCTACGAGCAGTACTTC. Its translation is CASSFSGGAYEQYF.

The chain couples TRBV3-1 to TRBJ2-5; no reliable D call. The CDR3 length is 16 residues. Trimming removed 5 bases at V and 1 base at J, with 17 bases between. Germline CDR1 LGHDT, CDR2 YNNKEL (reference sequence). The CDR3 coding sequence is TGTGCCAGCAGCTTTGGACCGAAGTTAGGCCAAGAGACCCAGTACTTC. Translated, it gives CASSFGPKLGQETQYF.

The chain couples TRBV19 to TRBJ2-1; the D is unclear. The V end lost 8 bases, the J end lost 4 bases, and 15 bases lay between the germline ends. CDR1 and CDR2 (germline): LNHDA, SQIVND (reference sequence). The CDR3 runs 14 residues. DNA for the CDR3: TGTGCCAGTGCGACGGGTGTCAGGTACAATGAGCAGTTCTTC. Protein: CASATGVRYNEQFF.

The rearrangement uses TRBV30 and TRBJ1-1; possible D gene TRBD1, 5 bases. V was pared by 4 bases and J by 8 bases, with 17 bases between. This CDR3 comprises 13 residues. Germline V lookup: CDR1 GTSNPN, CDR2 SVGIG (reference sequence). Written as DNA, the CDR3 is TGTGCCTGGAACCAGGGAAGATGGGGCGAAGCTTTCTTT. Translated, it gives CAWNQGRWGEAFF.

Here the CDR3 DNA reads TGTGCCAGCAGCTTAGGGGGCTGGGCTGAAGCTTTCTTT. Encoded protein: CASSLGGWAEAFF. This chain connects TRBV7-2 to TRBJ1-1; perhaps TRBD1 as D (5 bases). The CDR3 length is 13 residues. Germline loops: CDR1 SGHTA, CDR2 FQGNSA. V lost 1 base to trimming and J lost 6 bases, with 9 bases between them.

CDR3 DNA sequence: TGCAGTGCTAGTACCGGGGGGGCACAGAATGAGCAGTTCTTC. Translated, it gives CSASTGGAQNEQFF. This chain links TRBV20-1 with TRBJ2-1, with 8 bases matching TRBD2. V shed 3 bases and J 7 bases; nucleotides not matched to a gene: 8. This CDR3 has 14 residues. From germline, CDR1 is DFQATT and CDR2 SNEGSKA (reference sequence).